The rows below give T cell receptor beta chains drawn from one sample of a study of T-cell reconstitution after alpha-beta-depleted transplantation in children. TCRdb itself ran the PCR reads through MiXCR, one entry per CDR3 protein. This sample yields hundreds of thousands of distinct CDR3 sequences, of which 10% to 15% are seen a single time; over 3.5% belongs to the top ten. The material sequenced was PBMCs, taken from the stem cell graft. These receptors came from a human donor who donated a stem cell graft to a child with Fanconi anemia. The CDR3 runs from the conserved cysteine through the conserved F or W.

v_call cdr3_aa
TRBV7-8 CASSLMGMNQPQHF
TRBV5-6 CASSLYLGTMTDTQYF
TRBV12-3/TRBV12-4 CASSVTGHEQYF
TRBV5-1 CASSLLEGTEAFF
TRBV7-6 CASSLRGRQGGPYEQYF
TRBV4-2 CASSQQPQTDYNEQFF
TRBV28 CASRTGSMGYTF
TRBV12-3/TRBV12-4 CASSLVGSGDQETQYF
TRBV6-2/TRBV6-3 CASSYSNEKLFF
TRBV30 CAWSVLSGGGRNEQFF
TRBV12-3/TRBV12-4 CASSLGPTEAFF
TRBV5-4 CASSAWTGTEAFF
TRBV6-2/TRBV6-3 CASRPRDRNYGYTF
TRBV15 CATSRDPTDTQYF
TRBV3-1 CASSQERGGLDTQYF
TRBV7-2 CASSSYGGDTQYF
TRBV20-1 CSAQMTGSNEQYF
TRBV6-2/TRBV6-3 CASSYPKGLAGGAEQFF
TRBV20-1 CSAWDLQETQYF
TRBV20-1 CSASTTGSDTEAFF